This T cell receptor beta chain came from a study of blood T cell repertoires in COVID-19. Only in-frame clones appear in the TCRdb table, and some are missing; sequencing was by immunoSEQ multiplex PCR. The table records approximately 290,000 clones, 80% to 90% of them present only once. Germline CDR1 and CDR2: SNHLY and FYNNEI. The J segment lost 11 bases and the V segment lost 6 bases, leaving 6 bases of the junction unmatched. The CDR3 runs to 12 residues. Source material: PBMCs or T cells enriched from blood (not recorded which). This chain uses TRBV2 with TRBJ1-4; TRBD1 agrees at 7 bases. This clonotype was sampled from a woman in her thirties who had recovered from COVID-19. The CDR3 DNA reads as TGTGCCAGCAGGGTGGGACAGAAGAAACTGTTTTTT. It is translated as CASRVGQKKLFF.